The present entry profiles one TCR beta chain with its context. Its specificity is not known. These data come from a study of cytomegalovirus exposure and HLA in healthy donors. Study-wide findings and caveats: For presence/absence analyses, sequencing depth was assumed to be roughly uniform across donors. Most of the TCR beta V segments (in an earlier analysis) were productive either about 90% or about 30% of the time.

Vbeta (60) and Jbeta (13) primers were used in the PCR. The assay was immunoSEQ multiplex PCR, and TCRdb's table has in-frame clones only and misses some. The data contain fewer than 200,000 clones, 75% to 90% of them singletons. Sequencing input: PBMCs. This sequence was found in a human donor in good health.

In DNA, the CDR3 is TGTGCCATCAGTGCCGGGGGGGTGACAGATACGCAGTATTTT. Protein: CAISAGGVTDTQYF. This chain links TRBV10-3 with TRBJ2-3; 8 bases map to TRBD2. CDR1 ENHRY and CDR2 SYGVKD come from the germline V gene. V shed 4 bases and J 3 bases; nucleotides not matched to a gene: 3. The CDR3 covers 14 residues.